Below, 14 T cell receptor beta chains from the same sample are listed, as sequenced in a study of cytomegalovirus exposure and HLA in healthy donors. Method: immunoSEQ multiplex PCR; TCRdb's copy keeps in-frame clones and lacks some. The repertoire consists of around 400,000 clones, with roughly 90% occurring once and the leading ten covering roughly 0.75%. Sequencing was done on a sample of PBMCs. These receptors were taken from a woman aged 18-30 years in good health and CMV-seronegative.

This clone was counted only a few times. The chain carries TRBV11-2 and TRBJ1-4; no clear D. Germline CDR1 is SGHAT and CDR2 is FQNNGV. The CDR3 length is 18 residues. V was cut by 0 bases and J by 0 bases, with 14 bases left in between. The CDR3 loop reads CASSLDHRFLATNEKLFF. CDR3 sequence (DNA): TGTGCCAGCAGCTTAGATCATCGGTTCCTTGCAACTAATGAAAAACTGTTTTTT.

This clone was observed a single time. The chain joins TRBV30 to TRBJ2-7; 7 bases fit TRBD1. This CDR3 region has 14 residues. Germline CDR1 GTSNPN, CDR2 SVGIG (reference sequence). The junction had 12 bases not matched to a gene; V was cut back by 5 bases and J by 5 bases. CDR3 protein: CAWDPTTGIHEQYF. The CDR3 nucleotides read TGTGCCTGGGACCCGACGACAGGGATCCACGAGCAGTACTTC.

The gene calls are TRBV2 and TRBJ2-3; 8 bases match TRBD2. This CDR3 spans 15 amino acids. Unmatched junction bases numbered 6, after V lost 3 bases and J lost 4 bases. Germline V gene lookup returns CDR1 SNHLY and CDR2 FYNNEI. The CDR3 loop is CASSEDGGASDTQYF. CDR3 bases: TGTGCCAGCAGTGAGGACGGGGGGGCCTCAGATACGCAGTATTTT.

This rearrangement joins TRBV28 to TRBJ2-3, with 12 bases identical to TRBD2. With 3 bases clipped from V and 1 base from J, the junction kept 8 bases outside the gene matches. This CDR3 spans 18 amino acids. The V gene's germline CDR1 is MDHEN and CDR2 SYDVKM. This CDR3 reads CASSLGLGLAGRTDTQYF. The CDR3 bases are TGTGCCAGCAGTTTGGGACTAGGACTAGCGGGGCGCACAGATACGCAGTATTTT.

The chain recombines TRBV28 with TRBJ2-5; maybe TRBD2 (6 bases). V lost 5 bases to trimming and J lost 7 bases, with 23 bases between them. The CDR3 runs to 16 residues. Germline values: CDR1 MDHEN, CDR2 SYDVKM. The CDR3 nucleotides are TGTGCCAGCAGTCCTGCCTTGGAGGGCAGAGGAGGGACCCAGTACTTC. Protein sequence: CASSPALEGRGGTQYF.

This clone has more than one count but fewer than ten. V gene TRBV7-8 combines with J gene TRBJ1-1; D is ambiguous. The ends were cut back, 8 bases at V and 2 bases at J, with 9 bases in the middle. Germline CDR1 reads SGHVS; CDR2 reads FQNEAQ. This CDR3 contains 12 residues. The CDR3 region has the DNA TGTGCCAGCGTAACGGGAAACACTGAAGCTTTCTTT. Residues: CASVTGNTEAFF.

This sequence joins TRBV5-4 and TRBJ2-7; D gene uncertain. The CDR3 extends over 16 amino acids. Per the germline V gene, CDR1 is SGHNT and CDR2 is YYREEE (reference sequence). V gave up 3 bases and J gave up 3 bases, with 19 bases separating them. The DNA of the CDR3 is TGTGCCAGCAGCTACTTCGACTCGTACCCTTTCTACGAGCAGTACTTC. It translates to CASSYFDSYPFYEQYF.

This clone has just a few counts. The rearrangement uses TRBV28 and TRBJ2-7; the match to TRBD1 covers 8 bases. There are 14 residues in the CDR3. Germline V gives CDR1 MDHEN, CDR2 SYDVKM. Unmatched junction bases numbered 10, after V lost 6 bases and J lost 6 bases. CDR3 coding DNA: TGTGCCAGCAGCCTGTGGGACAGGCTTACCGAGCAGTACTTC. Amino acid sequence: CASSLWDRLTEQYF.

The genes are TRBV6-1 and TRBJ1-6, with 7 bases that match TRBD1. The CDR3 consists of 15 residues. V was pared by 5 bases and J by 6 bases, with 7 bases of the junction left unmatched. CDR1 MNHNS and CDR2 SASEGT come from the germline V gene. CDR3 residues: CASSWDSLRNSPLHF. DNA for the CDR3: TGTGCCAGCAGTTGGGACAGCCTACGTAATTCACCCCTCCACTTT.

This clone was recorded only once. V and J are TRBV7-9 and TRBJ1-1, with TRBD1 as a possible D gene (5 bases). Per the germline V gene, CDR1 is SEHNR and CDR2 is FQNEAQ (reference sequence). This CDR3 region has 15 residues. V shed 4 bases and J shed 1 base, with 13 bases lying between them. CDR3 loop: CASSSAGRRNTEAFF. In nucleotides, the CDR3 is TGTGCCAGCAGCTCAGCAGGGAGAAGGAACACTGAAGCTTTCTTT.

This chain links TRBV13 with TRBJ2-7, with 10 nucleotides matching TRBD2. The CDR3 runs to 15 residues. J lost 1 base, V lost 7 bases, and 7 bases had no gene match. Germline CDR1 is PRHDT and CDR2 is FYEKMQ (reference sequence). The CDR3 spells CASNFRLAGSYEQYF. For the CDR3, the DNA is TGTGCCAGCAATTTCCGACTAGCGGGTTCCTACGAGCAGTACTTC.

The chain has TRBV6-1 and TRBJ2-2; D not resolved. The V end was cut by 7 bases, the J end by 5 bases, with 17 bases between. The CDR3 consists of 15 residues. The germline V gene has CDR1 MNHNS and CDR2 SASEGT. Here the CDR3 reads CASTPKSGATGELFF. As DNA, the CDR3 is TGTGCCAGCACCCCTAAATCCGGAGCTACCGGGGAGCTGTTTTTT.

This clone has more than one count but fewer than ten. The rearrangement links TRBV11-2 to TRBJ1-4; 8 bases line up with TRBD1. V lost 5 bases, J lost 8 bases, and 7 bases stayed unmatched. The CDR3 contains 14 residues. Germline V gives CDR1 SGHAT, CDR2 FQNNGV. CDR3 nucleotide sequence: TGTGCCAGCAGCGAAGAGGGGACAGGAGAAAAACTGTTTTTT. Translation: CASSEEGTGEKLFF.

The chain is built from TRBV5-1 and TRBJ2-6; TRBD1 might be the D (5 bases). Per germline, CDR1 SGHRS and CDR2 YFSETQ. Trimming cost V 4 bases and J 4 bases, with 12 bases left between them. The CDR3 is 15 residues long. In nucleotides, the CDR3 is TGCGCCAGCAGCGTCGACAGTGCCGGGGCCAACGTCCTGACTTTC. Its translation: CASSVDSAGANVLTF.